These 8 T cell receptor beta chains came from one sample sequenced in a study of cytotoxic CD8 clonotypes in ibrutinib-treated CLL. Clones were read by immunoSEQ multiplex PCR, and TCRdb kept only the in-frame ones, dropping some. The table records more than 200,000 clones, 70% of them present only once. Sequenced material: PBMCs, taken after 12 months of ibrutinib treatment. These receptors came from a human donor with chronic lymphocytic leukemia.

The V gene is TRBV7-3, the J gene TRBJ1-1; 7 positions agree with TRBD1. This CDR3 is built from 15 residues. Per the germline V gene, CDR1 is SGHTA and CDR2 is FQGTGA. J gave up 1 base and V 1 base, and 3 bases lay outside the gene matches. CDR3 sequence (DNA): TGTGCCAGCAGCTTAAATGCAGGGGGGAACACTGAAGCTTTCTTT. Protein: CASSLNAGGNTEAFF.

In its sample, this clone was seen a few times. The V and J genes are TRBV5-1 and TRBJ1-2, with 7 bases lining up with TRBD1. The length of the CDR3 is 15 residues. Germline assignment: CDR1 SGHRS and CDR2 YFSETQ. J lost 4 bases, V lost 4 bases, and 10 bases had no gene match. The DNA of the CDR3 is TGCGCCAGCAGCCGTACGGGACAGACATCCTATGGCTACACCTTC. Residues: CASSRTGQTSYGYTF. Complete variable domain (other parts from reference TRBV5-1 and TRBJ1-2): KAGVTQTPRYLIKTRGQQVTLSCSPISGHRSVSWYQQTPGQGLQFLFEYFSETQRNKGNFPGRFSGRQFSNSRSEMNVSTLELGDSALYLCASSRTGQTSYGYTFGSGTRLTVV.

V is TRBV29-1 and J is TRBJ1-5, with D perhaps TRBD1 (6 bases). There are 13 residues in the CDR3. V was shortened by 4 bases and J by 3 bases, with 10 bases between the two germline ends. The germline CDR1 and CDR2 sequences are SQVTM and ANQGSEA. The CDR3 protein is CSVAGGLNQPQHF. CDR3 nucleotides: TGCAGCGTTGCTGGGGGCCTCAATCAGCCCCAGCATTTT.

The chain carries TRBV6-5 and TRBJ2-7; 9 bases are shared with TRBD1. The CDR3 is 15 amino acids. Germline CDR1 and CDR2: MNHEY and SVGAGI. The ends lost 1 base at V and 3 bases at J; junction bases unmatched: 4. The CDR3 protein is CASSYLTGGYYEQYF. The CDR3 nucleotides are TGTGCCAGCAGTTACTTGACAGGGGGTTACTACGAGCAGTACTTC.

This chain connects TRBV28 to TRBJ2-5, with 11 bases matching TRBD2. The CDR3 has 14 amino acids. V was pared by 3 bases and J by 10 bases, with 7 bases of the junction left unmatched. Germline CDR1 MDHEN, CDR2 SYDVKM. CDR3 protein: CASSLRTSGRNQYF. CDR3 nucleotides: TGTGCCAGCAGTTTGCGAACTAGCGGGAGAAACCAGTACTTC.

The V and J genes are TRBV9 and TRBJ2-3; a possible D gene is TRBD1 (6 bases). V was clipped by 4 bases and J by 3 bases, with 15 bases between them. There are 15 residues in the CDR3. CDR1 and CDR2 from the germline V gene are SGDLS and YYNGEE. The CDR3 bases are TGTGCCAGCAGCTTTGGCGACAGGCTGACAGATACGCAGTATTTT. As protein: CASSFGDRLTDTQYF.

For this clone: The sample holds other DNA sequences that translate to the same CDR3. The chain has TRBV5-1 and TRBJ2-3, with TRBD1 matching 8 bases. V was pared by 3 bases and J by 6 bases, with 9 bases of the junction left unmatched. The CDR3 is made up of 15 amino acids. Germline lookup yields CDR1 SGHRS and CDR2 YFSETQ. Here the CDR3 reads CASSSTGAPEDTQYF. Written as DNA, the CDR3 is TGCGCCAGCAGCTCGACAGGGGCCCCTGAGGATACGCAGTATTTT.

J is TRBJ1-2 and V is TRBV7-8, with a weak D call TRBD1 (5 bases). Germline values: CDR1 SGHVS, CDR2 FQNEAQ. This CDR3 spans 15 amino acids. Between the trimmed V and J ends, which lost 0 bases and 6 bases, there was a span of 14 bases. The DNA of the CDR3 is TGTGCCAGCAGCTTAGCCGCCAACAGGATCCATGGCTACACCTTC. Its translation: CASSLAANRIHGYTF. Based on the CDR3 plus reference TRBV7-8 and TRBJ1-2, the full variable domain is GAGVSQSPRYKVAKRGQDVALRCDPISGHVSLFWYQQALGQGPEFLTYFQNEAQLDKSGLPSDRFFAERPEGSVSTLKIQRTQQEDSAVYLCASSLAANRIHGYTFGSGTRLTVV.